One sample yielded the 26 T cell receptor beta chains listed below, sequenced in a study of radiation and T cells in renal cell carcinoma. The time point: blood 2 weeks post-SBRT. Indicated treatment: 15 Gy SBRT to primary tumor, nephrectomy 4 weeks later. This table comes from immunoSEQ multiplex PCR, and its TCRdb copy is limited to in-frame clones, with some not included. The table records some 150,000 clones, approximately 86% of them present only once. Here the sequenced sample was blood, taken from a patient whose treatment included radiotherapy and nephrectomy. Every receptor here comes from a woman in her forties or fifties with renal cell carcinoma.

The table lists this clone with a few counts. The J gene is TRBJ2-7, the V gene TRBV5-6; D might be TRBD1 or TRBD2, each matching 6 bases. V dropped 0 bases and J dropped 1 base, with 14 bases sitting between them. CDR3 size: 16 residues. Germline V gene data show CDR1 as SGHDT and CDR2 as YYEEEE. CDR3: CASSLDGRGPSYEQYF. The CDR3 bases are TGTGCCAGCAGCTTGGATGGTCGGGGGCCTTCCTACGAGCAGTACTTC.

The J gene is TRBJ2-1, the V gene TRBV7-2; no clear D gene. V lost 1 base to trimming and J lost 5 bases, with 6 bases between them. Germline V CDR1 and CDR2: SGHTA, FQGNSA. The length of the CDR3 is 13 residues. CDR3 nucleotide sequence: TGTGCCAGCAGCTTAGTCCGAGACAATGAGCAGTTCTTC. Protein product: CASSLVRDNEQFF. The full variable domain, in which reference TRBV7-2 and TRBJ2-1 provide the parts outside the CDR3, is GAGVSQSPSNKVTEKGKDVELRCDPISGHTALYWYRQSLGQGLEFLIYFQGNSAPDKSGLPSDRFSAERTGGSVSTLTIQRTQQEDSAVYLCASSLVRDNEQFFGPGTRLTVL.

The chain carries TRBV11-3 and TRBJ2-7; 11 bases align to TRBD2. Germline CDR1 reads SGHNT; CDR2 reads YENEEA. The CDR3 has 13 residues. Trimming took 8 bases from V and 2 from J; bases not matched to a gene: 2. The CDR3 bases are TGTGCCAGCTCGACTAGCGGGACCTACGAGCAGTACTTC. This sequence encodes CASSTSGTYEQYF.

This clone has a handful of counts. The J gene is TRBJ1-2, the V gene TRBV6-1, with 8 bases fitting TRBD1. The ends lost 11 bases at V and 10 bases at J; junction bases unmatched: 15. The germline V gene has CDR1 MNHNS and CDR2 SASEGT. The CDR3 covers 13 residues. This CDR3 reads CALAVTGGKVYTF. For the CDR3, the DNA is TGTGCCCTCGCAGTTACAGGGGGTAAGGTCTACACCTTC.

This clone has just a few counts. DNA for the CDR3: TGTGCCAGCAGCTCACGCCGGACAGGGGCGGTCGGCTACACCTTC. Residues: CASSSRRTGAVGYTF. The chain joins TRBV7-8 to TRBJ1-2, with 9 bases fitting TRBD1. CDR1 and CDR2 (germline): SGHVS, FQNEAQ. J was trimmed by 8 bases and V by 4 bases; bases with no gene match: 11. The length of the CDR3 is 15 residues. The complete variable domain, with remaining parts taken from reference TRBV7-8 and TRBJ1-2, reads GAGVSQSPRYKVAKRGQDVALRCDPISGHVSLFWYQQALGQGPEFLTYFQNEAQLDKSGLPSDRFFAERPEGSVSTLKIQRTQQEDSAVYLCASSSRRTGAVGYTFGSGTRLTVV.

The rearrangement links TRBV29-1 to TRBJ1-1; TRBD1 matches 9 bases. There are 15 residues in the CDR3. V lost 3 bases, J lost 1 base, and 6 bases stayed unmatched. Per germline, CDR1 SQVTM and CDR2 ANQGSEA. This CDR3 reads CSVDGTGLGNTEAFF. In nucleotides, the CDR3 is TGCAGCGTTGATGGGACAGGGCTAGGGAACACTGAAGCTTTCTTT.

This clone has a handful of counts. CDR3 loop: CASGRWGTEAFF. The CDR3 nucleotides read TGTGCCAGTGGGAGGTGGGGCACTGAAGCTTTCTTT. This rearrangement joins TRBV19 to TRBJ1-1, with unresolved D. Between the trimmed V and J ends, which lost 8 bases and 4 bases, there was a span of 11 bases. There are 12 residues in the CDR3. CDR1 is LNHDA, CDR2 SQIVND, per germline (reference sequence).

V is TRBV29-1 and J is TRBJ1-1; D is ambiguous. Germline values: CDR1 SQVTM, CDR2 ANQGSEA. With 6 bases removed from V and 5 bases from J, the gap between germline ends came to 16 bases. There are 13 residues in the CDR3. The CDR3 protein is CSVGLRARTEAFF. The CDR3 DNA is TGCAGCGTGGGGTTAAGGGCGAGGACTGAAGCTTTCTTT.

As to this clone: Other DNA sequences in this specimen translate into the identical CDR3. The chain couples TRBV5-1 to TRBJ1-1; 7 nucleotides agree with TRBD1. Germline V gives CDR1 SGHRS, CDR2 YFSETQ. The J segment lost 5 bases and the V segment lost 0 bases, leaving 7 bases of the junction unmatched. CDR3 size: 15 residues. This CDR3 reads CASSLGQGVGTEAFF. As DNA, the CDR3 is TGCGCCAGCAGCTTGGGGCAGGGGGTAGGTACTGAAGCTTTCTTT.

J is TRBJ2-2 and V is TRBV30, with D uncertain. V lost 0 bases, J lost 4 bases, and 6 bases lay in between. The CDR3 extends over 13 amino acids. Looked up from germline, CDR1 is GTSNPN and CDR2 is SVGIG (reference sequence). Here the CDR3 DNA reads TGTGCCTGGAGTGTACAAACCACCGGGGAGCTGTTTTTT. As protein: CAWSVQTTGELFF.

This chain connects TRBV5-1 to TRBJ2-1, with D possibly called TRBD1 or TRBD2 (5 bases each). This CDR3 comprises 14 residues. In germline, CDR1 is SGHRS, CDR2 YFSETQ. V was pared by 1 base and J by 6 bases, with 11 bases between. CDR3 sequence: CASSLFQGRNEQFF. The CDR3 region has the DNA TGCGCCAGCAGCTTGTTTCAGGGACGCAATGAGCAGTTCTTC.

In its sample, this clone was seen a few times. The rearrangement uses TRBV19 and TRBJ1-4; D uncertain. The CDR3 runs 13 residues. Germline CDR1 and CDR2: LNHDA and SQIVND (reference sequence). The V end was cut by 8 bases, the J end by 8 bases, with 15 bases between. The CDR3 coding sequence is TGTGCCAGTCATACAGTTTCGGGGGAAAAACTGTTTTTT. As protein: CASHTVSGEKLFF.

This clone was counted only a few times. V gene TRBV7-8 combines with J gene TRBJ1-6; maybe TRBD1 (6 bases). With 5 bases removed from V and 10 bases from J, the gap between germline ends came to 12 bases. Germline-derived CDR1 and CDR2 are SGHVS and FQNEAQ. The CDR3 consists of 13 residues. The CDR3 DNA is TGTGCCAGCAGCCCCAGGGGAGGCTCACCCCTCCACTTT. Amino acid sequence: CASSPRGGSPLHF.

On this clone itself: Compared with germline, one end of the junction differs, possibly owing to a read error. CDR3 sequence reads: CASREASSYNEQFF. The CDR3, as DNA: TGTGCCAGCAGAGAAGCTAGCTCCTACAATGAGCAGTTCTTC. This chain connects TRBV6-1 to TRBJ2-1; D gene ambiguous. In germline, CDR1 is MNHNS, CDR2 SASEGT. The CDR3 is 14 amino acids.

The chain couples TRBV6-1 to TRBJ2-3, with D unresolved. The germline V gene encodes CDR1 MNHNS and CDR2 SASEGT. The CDR3 length is 16 residues. Trimming left V 4 bases short and J 0 bases short, with 14 bases between. CDR3 nucleotide sequence: TGTGCCAGCAGTGCCCAGAGCCGAACGAGCACAGATACGCAGTATTTT. Its translation is CASSAQSRTSTDTQYF.

The V gene is TRBV18, the J gene TRBJ2-3; D is undetermined. The CDR3 consists of 12 residues. The V gene's germline CDR1 is KGHSH and CDR2 LQKENI. V was pared by 4 bases and J by 3 bases, with 5 bases between. The CDR3 DNA reads TGTGCCAGCTCACTCCTAACAGATACGCAGTATTTT. Its protein is CASSLLTDTQYF.

The rearrangement joins TRBV11-2 to TRBJ2-3, with 8 bases lining up with TRBD2. This CDR3 region has 15 residues. CDR1 and CDR2 from the germline V gene are SGHAT and FQNNGV. The J segment lost 6 bases and the V segment lost 1 base, leaving 6 bases of the junction unmatched. The CDR3 sequence: CASSLVRGGIDTQYF. The CDR3 DNA reads as TGTGCCAGCAGCTTAGTCCGGGGGGGCATTGATACGCAGTATTTT. Based on the CDR3 plus reference TRBV11-2 and TRBJ2-3, the full variable domain is EAGVAQSPRYKIIEKRQSVAFWCNPISGHATLYWYQQILGQGPKLLIQFQNNGVVDDSQLPKDRFSAERLKGVDSTLKIQPAKLEDSAVYLCASSLVRGGIDTQYFGPGTRLTVL.

This rearrangement joins TRBV27 to TRBJ1-2, with a possible D match to TRBD1 (5 bases). The V end lost 8 bases, the J end lost 4 bases, and 17 bases lay between the germline ends. Germline-derived CDR1 and CDR2 are MNHEY and SMNVEV (reference sequence). The CDR3 is made up of 14 amino acids. CDR3 loop: CASGRPSGTYGYTF. CDR3 DNA sequence: TGTGCCAGCGGACGGCCCTCCGGGACCTATGGCTACACCTTC.

The chain carries TRBV13 and TRBJ2-1, with 8 bases fitting TRBD2. Germline assignment: CDR1 PRHDT and CDR2 FYEKMQ (reference sequence). This CDR3 has 15 amino acids. V shed 4 bases and J 10 bases; nucleotides not matched to a gene: 12. CDR3 region: CASSYSGTRLREQFF. The CDR3 DNA follows: TGTGCCAGCAGCTATTCCGGGACTAGGTTGAGGGAGCAGTTCTTC.

This rearrangement joins TRBV9 to TRBJ1-2; 11 nucleotides match TRBD1. Germline CDR1 and CDR2: SGDLS and YYNGEE. V gave up 3 bases and J gave up 7 bases; unmatched junction bases: 11. This CDR3 has 16 amino acids. The CDR3 bases are TGTGCCAGCAGCGGTCCGAGAGGACAGGGGGCGGGTGGCTACACCTTC. It is translated as CASSGPRGQGAGGYTF.

The chain carries TRBV4-2 and TRBJ1-3; tentatively, D is TRBD1 (6 bases). The germline gives CDR1 LGHNA, CDR2 YNFKEQ. This CDR3 contains 17 residues. Trimming took off 2 bases at V and 0 bases at J, with 14 bases between the two ends. In nucleotides, the CDR3 is TGTGCCAGCAGCCAACGACCCCGGGACACCTCTGGAAACACCATATATTTT. This sequence encodes CASSQRPRDTSGNTIYF.

This sequence joins TRBV11-2 and TRBJ2-7; 10 bases line up with TRBD2. The trim removed 5 bases at V and 9 bases at J, leaving 16 bases unmatched. Germline V gene data show CDR1 as SGHAT and CDR2 as FQNNGV. The CDR3 covers 16 residues. The CDR3 spells CASSKLAGIGGFAQYF. The CDR3 DNA sequence: TGTGCCAGCAGCAAACTAGCGGGGATCGGCGGGTTCGCGCAGTACTTC.

The chain carries TRBV13 and TRBJ1-3; D gene unclear. The CDR3 totals 17 residues. V lost 2 bases and J lost 4, with 18 bases in between. Germline V gives CDR1 PRHDT, CDR2 FYEKMQ (reference sequence). The CDR3 here is CASSLRRGQIGGNTIYF. CDR3 DNA: TGTGCCAGCAGCTTAAGGCGCGGCCAAATAGGAGGAAACACCATATATTTT.

This clone was recorded once. The chain employs TRBV5-1 and TRBJ1-2; 10 nucleotides line up with TRBD1. Trimming removed 4 bases from V and 8 bases from J; junction bases left unmatched: 8. The germline V gene encodes CDR1 SGHRS and CDR2 YFSETQ. The CDR3 totals 14 residues. The CDR3 DNA reads TGCGCCAGCAGCGCGGGACAGGGGAGAGAAGGCTACACCTTC. As protein: CASSAGQGREGYTF.

The chain joins TRBV7-9 to TRBJ2-4, with D perhaps being TRBD1 or TRBD2 (5 bases each). Deletions cut 5 bases from V and 2 bases from J, with 13 bases between. Germline assignment: CDR1 SEHNR and CDR2 FQNEAQ (reference sequence). The CDR3 loop spans 15 amino acids. CDR3 residues: CASSTLRGSKNIQYF. The DNA for the CDR3 is TGTGCCAGCAGCACACTGAGGGGTTCCAAAAACATTCAGTACTTC.

The rearrangement uses TRBV4-3 and TRBJ1-1, with 9 bases identical to TRBD1. The CDR3 loop spans 14 amino acids. The germline gives CDR1 LGHNA, CDR2 YSLEER. Trimming at V came to 4 bases and at J to 5 bases, leaving 5 bases not matched to a gene. For the CDR3, the DNA is TGCGCCAGCAGCCTGGGACAGGGTACGACTGAAGCTTTCTTT. It translates to CASSLGQGTTEAFF.